Following are 25 T cell receptor beta chains from one sample sequenced in a study of blood T cell repertoires in COVID-19. TCRdb keeps only in-frame clones here, not all; method: immunoSEQ multiplex PCR. Among tens of thousands of clones listed, roughly 77% were seen once. Sequencing was done on a sample of peripheral blood. Receptors originate from a human donor in a cohort sampled during active COVID-19.

The chain employs TRBV19 and TRBJ2-2, with D maybe TRBD2 (5 bases). The CDR3 sequence is 14 residues long. The V and J ends lost 7 bases and 2 bases respectively, with 11 bases between them. Per germline, CDR1 LNHDA and CDR2 SQIVND (reference sequence). The CDR3 DNA is TGTGCCAGTAATGGGCGGGCCAACACCGGGGAGCTGTTTTTT. Translation gives CASNGRANTGELFF.

This rearrangement joins TRBV4-3 to TRBJ2-1; 11 bases agree with TRBD2. V shed 1 base, J shed 1 base, and the junction held 6 bases outside the gene matches. This CDR3 is built from 18 residues. CDR1 is LGHNA, CDR2 YSLEER, per germline. The CDR3 region has the DNA TGCGCCAGCAGCCAAGGCCTAGCGGGAGGTATTTCCTACAATGAGCAGTTCTTC. Protein: CASSQGLAGGISYNEQFF.

CDR3 sequence reads: CASSAQGYSYEQYF. The DNA for the CDR3 is TGTGCCAGCAGCGCCCAGGGATACTCCTACGAGCAGTACTTC. J is TRBJ2-7 and V is TRBV9; a weak D match, TRBD1 (5 bases). CDR1 SGDLS and CDR2 YYNGEE come from the germline V gene. CDR3 length: 14 residues. Deletions cut 3 bases from V and 0 bases from J, with 10 bases between.

The chain employs TRBV6-5 and TRBJ2-7, with TRBD2 identical over 8 bases. This CDR3 is 15 amino acids long. V lost 9 bases, J lost 2 bases, and 12 bases stayed unmatched. Germline CDR1 and CDR2: MNHEY and SVGAGI. The CDR3 nucleotides read TGTGCCAGTCGATTGAAGCGGGAGTTCACCTACGAGCAGTACTTC. This sequence encodes CASRLKREFTYEQYF.

This clone was detected a few times. The chain has TRBV5-6 and TRBJ2-5, with TRBD1 matching over 12 bases. From germline, CDR1 is SGHDT and CDR2 YYEEEE. V was pared by 3 bases and J by 4 bases, with 4 bases of the junction left unmatched. This CDR3 region has 15 residues. In DNA form, the CDR3 reads TGTGCCAGCAGCTCGGGGACAGGGGGCCCAGAGACCCAGTACTTC. Residues: CASSSGTGGPETQYF.

This chain connects TRBV6-2 or TRBV6-3 to TRBJ2-3; D may be TRBD2 (6 bases). Germline lookup yields CDR1 MNHEY and CDR2 SVGEGT. This CDR3 has 13 residues. V shed 5 bases and J shed 4 bases, with 10 bases lying between them. This chain's CDR3 is CASSRLGADTQYF. DNA for the CDR3: TGTGCCAGCAGTCGACTAGGTGCAGATACGCAGTATTTT.

The gene calls are TRBV5-1 and TRBJ2-7; 10 bases line up with TRBD1. CDR3 length: 16 residues. V was clipped by 0 bases and J by 0 bases; unmatched bases: 3. Germline V gives CDR1 SGHRS, CDR2 YFSETQ. CDR3 sequence: CASSLGDRGHSYEQYF. The CDR3 bases are TGCGCCAGCAGCTTGGGGGACAGGGGACACTCCTACGAGCAGTACTTC. Filled out from reference TRBV5-1 and TRBJ2-7, the complete variable domain reads KAGVTQTPRYLIKTRGQQVTLSCSPISGHRSVSWYQQTPGQGLQFLFEYFSETQRNKGNFPGRFSGRQFSNSRSEMNVSTLELGDSALYLCASSLGDRGHSYEQYFGPGTRLTVT.

The chain couples TRBV6-6 to TRBJ2-7; D is perhaps TRBD1 (6 bases). The CDR3 loop spans 14 amino acids. Trimming pared 8 bases from V and 6 bases from J, leaving 20 bases between. CDR1 and CDR2 (germline): MNHNY, SVGAGI (reference sequence). The CDR3 nucleotides are TGTGCCAGCTCGACCCGGGACAACAAGCCCGAGCAGTACTTC. This codes for CASSTRDNKPEQYF.

The chain has TRBV5-1 and TRBJ2-3; the match to TRBD2 covers 10 bases. Trimming removed 3 bases from V and 4 bases from J; junction bases left unmatched: 5. The CDR3 spans 15 residues. Germline V gives CDR1 SGHRS, CDR2 YFSETQ. The CDR3 sequence is CASSSQREGSDTQYF. CDR3 DNA sequence: TGCGCCAGCAGCTCCCAGCGGGAGGGTTCAGATACGCAGTATTTT.

The chain combines TRBV19 with TRBJ2-7, with D hard to call. Trimming cost V 5 bases and J 1 base, with 6 bases left between them. The CDR3 has 12 amino acids. Germline assignment: CDR1 LNHDA and CDR2 SQIVND (reference sequence). As DNA, the CDR3 is TGTGCCAGTAGTTCGGGTTCCTACGAGCAGTACTTC. It yields the protein CASSSGSYEQYF.

CDR3 nucleotide sequence: TGCGCCAGCAGCCCCTCCCCGACTAGCGGGAGTACGGGTACGCAGTATTTT. Its protein is CASSPSPTSGSTGTQYF. The chain is built from TRBV4-1 and TRBJ2-3; 12 nucleotides line up with TRBD2. The V gene end was trimmed by 4 bases and the J gene end by 8 bases; junction bases not matched to a gene: 13. Germline lookup yields CDR1 MGHRA and CDR2 YSYEKL. The CDR3 totals 17 residues.

The V call is TRBV6-5, the J call TRBJ2-5; maybe TRBD1 (6 bases). The CDR3 consists of 14 residues. Germline assignment: CDR1 MNHEY and CDR2 SVGAGI. V was pared by 5 bases and J by 2 bases, with 12 bases between. The CDR3 bases are TGTGCCAGCAGTCTCTGGACAGAGCAAGAGACCCAGTACTTC. Translation gives CASSLWTEQETQYF.

The gene calls are TRBV5-4 and TRBJ1-1; maybe TRBD1 (5 bases). The germline V gene has CDR1 SGHNT and CDR2 YYREEE (reference sequence). The ends were cut back, 3 bases at V and 4 bases at J, with 22 bases in the middle. This CDR3 region has 17 residues. The CDR3 sequence: CASSWGGSSEVSTEAFF. The CDR3 DNA reads as TGTGCCAGCAGCTGGGGGGGTTCGTCAGAGGTCAGCACTGAAGCTTTCTTT.

V gene TRBV24-1 combines with J gene TRBJ2-3; 8 positions agree with TRBD1. CDR3 size: 17 residues. CDR1 and CDR2 from the germline V gene are KGHDR and SFDVKD. Trimming at V came to 2 bases and at J to 3 bases, leaving 9 bases not matched to a gene. This CDR3 is CATSDSTGQGRTDTQYF. Written as DNA, the CDR3 is TGTGCCACCAGTGATTCGACCGGACAGGGTCGGACAGATACGCAGTATTTT.

The chain joins TRBV19 to TRBJ1-6, with D uncertain. Deletions cut 0 bases from V and 16 bases from J, with 13 bases between. The CDR3 totals 13 residues. CDR1 and CDR2 from the germline V gene are LNHDA and SQIVND (reference sequence). The CDR3 coding sequence is TGTGCCAGTAGTATAGAACCCACAGTCGGTCTCCACTTT. It encodes CASSIEPTVGLHF.

This clone appeared once. The chain uses TRBV19 and TRBJ2-2, with 7 bases lining up with TRBD1. Germline CDR1 reads LNHDA; CDR2 reads SQIVND (reference sequence). There are 15 residues in the CDR3. After removal of 4 bases from V and 6 bases from J, the junction contained 8 bases not matched to a gene. This chain's CDR3 is CASSRARDRAGELFF. As DNA, the CDR3 is TGTGCCAGTAGTAGGGCCAGGGACAGAGCCGGGGAGCTGTTTTTT.

This chain links TRBV5-1 with TRBJ1-6, with D perhaps matching TRBD1 (5 bases). Germline assignment: CDR1 SGHRS and CDR2 YFSETQ. V was shortened by 0 bases and J by 8 bases, with 6 bases between the two germline ends. The CDR3 consists of 13 residues. The CDR3 loop is CASSLEGHSPLHF. The CDR3 DNA is TGCGCCAGCAGCTTGGAGGGGCATTCACCCCTCCACTTT.

This clone was seen more than once but under ten times. This rearrangement joins TRBV27 to TRBJ1-4, with D hard to call. Looked up from germline, CDR1 is MNHEY and CDR2 is SMNVEV (reference sequence). The CDR3 covers 15 residues. The V end was cut by 5 bases, the J end by 4 bases, with 14 bases between. CDR3 loop: CASSPGPGLNEKLFF. In DNA, the CDR3 is TGTGCCAGCAGTCCCGGCCCAGGCCTTAATGAAAAACTGTTTTTT.

The chain has TRBV6-1 and TRBJ2-1; TRBD2 aligns across 7 bases. The ends lost 0 bases at V and 6 bases at J; junction bases unmatched: 8. The CDR3 sequence is 16 residues long. Germline V gene sequence: CDR1 MNHNS, CDR2 SASEGT. The CDR3 DNA follows: TGTGCCAGCAGTGAAGCGGGAGGGGCTCCAGGCAATGAGCAGTTCTTC. Translating it yields CASSEAGGAPGNEQFF.

This sequence joins TRBV7-2 and TRBJ2-7; TRBD2 matches 10 bases. This CDR3 contains 16 residues. With V trimmed by 1 base and J by 4 bases, 7 bases remained unmatched. Germline V gene sequence: CDR1 SGHTA, CDR2 FQGNSA. The CDR3 spells CASSLGTSGEIYEQYF. DNA for the CDR3: TGTGCCAGCAGCTTAGGCACTAGCGGGGAAATTTACGAGCAGTACTTC.

The chain has TRBV6-6 and TRBJ1-1, with 10 bases aligning to TRBD1. The trim removed 8 bases at V and 0 bases at J, leaving 6 bases unmatched. Germline loops: CDR1 MNHNY, CDR2 SVGAGI (reference sequence). CDR3 length: 15 residues. The CDR3: CASRDRGYVNTEAFF. The DNA of the CDR3 is TGTGCCAGCCGGGACAGGGGTTATGTGAACACTGAAGCTTTCTTT.

CDR3 DNA sequence: TGTGCCAGCAGTTACTCGAGTAGGGGGATCACTGAAGCTTTCTTT. Its translation is CASSYSSRGITEAFF. The chain is built from TRBV6-2 or TRBV6-3 and TRBJ1-1; the D gene is possibly TRBD1 (6 bases). The V end lost 0 bases, the J end lost 4 bases, and 12 bases lay between the germline ends. This CDR3 is 15 amino acids long. From germline, CDR1 is MNHEY and CDR2 SVGEGT.

The V call is TRBV19, the J call TRBJ2-7; 16 bases are a match to TRBD2. Looked up from germline, CDR1 is LNHDA and CDR2 is SQIVND (reference sequence). V shed 5 bases, J shed 0 bases, and the junction held 7 bases outside the gene matches. The CDR3 covers 18 residues. The CDR3 nucleotides read TGTGCCAGTAGTGTCGGGGGACTAGCGGGAGGGAACTCCTACGAGCAGTACTTC. Translation: CASSVGGLAGGNSYEQYF.

This chain connects TRBV27 to TRBJ1-5; no clear D gene. The CDR3 sequence is 14 residues long. Trimming left V 2 bases short and J 3 bases short, with 8 bases between. Germline-derived CDR1 and CDR2 are MNHEY and SMNVEV (reference sequence). As DNA, the CDR3 is TGTGCCAGCAGTTTACACGGTGACAATCAGCCCCAGCATTTT. It yields the protein CASSLHGDNQPQHF.

In its sample, this clone is medium-sized. The rearrangement uses TRBV25-1 and TRBJ2-7; no definite D call. Germline CDR1 reads MGHDK; CDR2 reads SYGVNS. The ends were cut back, 1 base at V and 4 bases at J, with 2 bases in the middle. The CDR3 loop spans 11 amino acids. CDR3 nucleotides: TGTGCCAGCAGTGAATCATACGAGCAGTACTTC. It is translated as CASSESYEQYF.